These 15 T cell receptor beta chains came from one sample sequenced in a study of cytomegalovirus exposure and HLA in healthy donors. In the PCR, 60 Vbeta and 13 Jbeta primers were used. Clones were read by immunoSEQ multiplex PCR, and TCRdb kept only the in-frame ones, dropping some. The repertoire consists of around 150,000 clones, with about 85% occurring once and the leading ten covering more than 2%. The sample taken for sequencing was PBMCs. The receptors were gathered from a man between 18 and 35 years old in good health and CMV-seropositive.

In its sample, this clone was seen once. The rearrangement links TRBV5-1 to TRBJ2-2, with 7 bases matching TRBD2. Germline trimming cut 7 bases from V and 7 bases from J; bases unmatched to any gene: 4. The CDR3 has 12 amino acids. Germline CDR1 reads SGHRS; CDR2 reads YFSETQ. CDR3 in DNA: TGCGCCAGCTCCCCGGGGGGCGGGGAGCTGTTTTTT. Amino acids: CASSPGGGELFF.

The J gene is TRBJ2-2, the V gene TRBV6-6, with 9 bases aligning to TRBD1. Germline lookup yields CDR1 MNHNY and CDR2 SVGAGI (reference sequence). The CDR3 sequence is 15 residues long. V shed 6 bases and J 3 bases; nucleotides not matched to a gene: 5. As DNA, the CDR3 is TGTGCCAGCAGACAACAGGGGGCGGACACCGGGGAGCTGTTTTTT. Residues: CASRQQGADTGELFF.

V and J are TRBV7-3 and TRBJ2-5; TRBD2 aligns across 7 bases. CDR1 is SGHTA, CDR2 FQGTGA, per germline. CDR3 length equals 13 residues. J gave up 3 bases and V 2 bases, and 0 bases lay outside the gene matches. CDR3 coding DNA: TGTGCCAGCAGCTTAGGGGGGGAAGAGACCCAGTACTTC. Its translation is CASSLGGEETQYF.

The V and J genes are TRBV30 and TRBJ1-2; D unresolved. Trimming cost V 0 bases and J 8 bases, with 13 bases left between them. The CDR3 consists of 13 residues. The germline V gene has CDR1 GTSNPN and CDR2 SVGIG (reference sequence). The CDR3 sequence is CAWSVVYFQGYTF. The DNA for the CDR3 is TGTGCCTGGAGTGTCGTTTATTTTCAGGGCTACACCTTC.

This clone has more than one count but fewer than ten. The CDR3 DNA follows: TGCGCCAGCAGCCAAGTATCGGGGAGAGTAAACACTGAAGCTTTCTTT. Protein product: CASSQVSGRVNTEAFF. The genes are TRBV4-3 and TRBJ1-1; D is undetermined. This CDR3 has 16 amino acids. Trimming removed 1 base at V and 2 bases at J, with 14 bases between. Germline CDR1 is LGHNA and CDR2 is YSLEER.

The chain is built from TRBV10-1 and TRBJ1-5, with D maybe TRBD1 (6 bases). CDR3 length: 15 amino acids. The V and J ends lost 10 bases and 0 bases respectively, with 16 bases between them. From germline, CDR1 is WNHNN and CDR2 SYGVQD (reference sequence). CDR3: CATRRTDHSNQPQHF. In nucleotides, the CDR3 is TGCGCCACTAGAAGGACAGACCATAGCAATCAGCCCCAGCATTTT.

The rearrangement links TRBV30 to TRBJ1-1, with D perhaps matching TRBD1 (6 bases). The CDR3 extends over 13 amino acids. Germline V lookup: CDR1 GTSNPN, CDR2 SVGIG (reference sequence). V lost 7 bases and J lost 5, with 17 bases in between. The CDR3 coding sequence is TGTGCCTCATACTGGGGGGGCAGGACTGAAGCTTTCTTT. As protein: CASYWGGRTEAFF.

The chain combines TRBV6-1 with TRBJ2-3; no definite D call. V dropped 1 base and J dropped 5 bases, with 7 bases sitting between them. The CDR3 loop spans 13 amino acids. Germline V gene lookup returns CDR1 MNHNS and CDR2 SASEGT. The CDR3 coding sequence is TGTGCCAGCAGTGAAGGTAAACAAGATACGCAGTATTTT. It yields the protein CASSEGKQDTQYF.

The chain carries TRBV19 and TRBJ2-1; TRBD2 might be the D (7 bases). Germline lookup yields CDR1 LNHDA and CDR2 SQIVND (reference sequence). Deletions cut 6 bases from V and 4 bases from J, with 19 bases between. The CDR3 is made up of 16 amino acids. CDR3 amino acids: CASSIPRGASYNEQFF. The CDR3 region has the DNA TGTGCCAGTAGCATCCCTCGGGGGGCAAGTTACAATGAGCAGTTCTTC.

This clone was seen a handful of times. V usage is TRBV6-5 and J usage is TRBJ2-5; D perhaps matches TRBD1 (6 bases). The last part of the DNA fits TRBJ2-7 better; the J call may be wrong. The CDR3 spans 14 residues. Per germline, CDR1 MNHEY and CDR2 SVGAGI. In DNA, the CDR3 is TGTGCCAGCAGTTACTCGGCCCAGGGGTCCGAGCAGTACTTC. Encoded protein: CASSYSAQGSEQYF.

The chain uses TRBV6-5 and TRBJ2-7; 11 bases align to TRBD1. This CDR3 spans 14 amino acids. Germline V gives CDR1 MNHEY, CDR2 SVGAGI. With V trimmed by 4 bases and J by 3 bases, 2 bases remained unmatched. CDR3: CASSWGQGDYEQYF. CDR3 in DNA: TGTGCCAGCAGTTGGGGACAGGGGGACTACGAGCAGTACTTC.

The chain combines TRBV4-1 with TRBJ2-7, with TRBD2 matching over 7 bases. The V gene's germline CDR1 is MGHRA and CDR2 YSYEKL. The V and J ends lost 1 base and 7 bases, in that order; junction bases with no gene match: 10. The CDR3 extends over 15 amino acids. DNA for the CDR3: TGCGCCAGCAGCCAAGTGGGGGGGATATCTCGGGAGCAGTACTTC. Its translation is CASSQVGGISREQYF.

This sequence joins TRBV6-5 and TRBJ1-5; TRBD1 matches at 7 bases. V was clipped by 5 bases and J by 11 bases; unmatched bases: 12. The germline V gene encodes CDR1 MNHEY and CDR2 SVGAGI. The CDR3 totals 14 residues. The CDR3 reads CASSPTGALVAQHF. The DNA for the CDR3 is TGTGCCAGCAGTCCTACAGGGGCCCTTGTAGCCCAGCATTTT.

The J gene is TRBJ1-6, the V gene TRBV6-4, with TRBD1 matching 9 bases. V dropped 3 bases and J dropped 9; count of bases not matched to a gene: 9. CDR1 and CDR2 (germline): MRHNA, SNTAGT. This CDR3 is built from 16 residues. CDR3 loop: CASSELVGQGRSPLHF. DNA of the CDR3: TGTGCCAGCAGTGAATTGGTGGGACAGGGTCGTTCACCCCTCCACTTT.

This clone showed up just a few times. The gene calls are TRBV5-6 and TRBJ1-2, with 7 positions matching TRBD1. CDR1 and CDR2 from the germline V gene are SGHDT and YYEEEE. This CDR3 region has 14 residues. Germline trimming cut 0 bases from V and 4 bases from J; bases unmatched to any gene: 3. The CDR3 region is CASSLVTGAYGYTF. In nucleotides, the CDR3 is TGTGCCAGCAGCTTGGTCACAGGGGCCTATGGCTACACCTTC.